The 8 T cell receptor beta chains below all came from one sample that was sequenced in a study of OX40 agonist ivuxolimab in advanced cancers. The method was immunoSEQ multiplex PCR; TCRdb's version includes in-frame clones alone and lacks a portion of them. The sample consists of 40,000 to 60,000 clones, more than 75% of them appearing once. The sample here was CD4+ or CD8+ T cells sorted from blood, taken in a trial of the OX40 agonist ivuxolimab. These receptors were obtained from an adult with an advanced solid tumor such as melanoma, head and neck, liver or kidney cancer.

The CDR3 here is CASSETGTRPDEQYF. CDR3 coding DNA: TGCGCCAGCAGCGAAACCGGGACCAGGCCCGACGAGCAGTACTTC. The chain has TRBV5-1 and TRBJ2-7; D possibly uses TRBD1 or TRBD2 (5 bases each). CDR3 length equals 15 residues. In germline, CDR1 is SGHRS, CDR2 YFSETQ. With 4 bases removed from V and 5 bases from J, the gap between germline ends came to 19 bases.

The rearrangement uses TRBV25-1 and TRBJ2-3; D is unclear. V dropped 6 bases and J dropped 0 bases, with 10 bases sitting between them. In germline, CDR1 is MGHDK, CDR2 SYGVNS. CDR3 length: 14 residues. The CDR3: CASRGTASTDTQYF. CDR3 bases: TGTGCCAGCAGGGGTACAGCTAGCACAGATACGCAGTATTTT. Combining the CDR3 with reference TRBV25-1 and TRBJ2-3 gives the whole variable domain EADIYQTPRYLVIGTGKKITLECSQTMGHDKMYWYQQDPGMELHLIHYSYGVNSTEKGDLSSESTVSRIRTEHFPLTLESARPSHTSQYLCASRGTASTDTQYFGPGTRLTVL.

V usage is TRBV7-2 and J usage is TRBJ2-3, with 7 bases aligning to TRBD2. Germline CDR1 reads SGHTA; CDR2 reads FQGNSA. The CDR3 is made up of 16 amino acids. V gave up 1 base and J gave up 1 base; unmatched junction bases: 5. In nucleotides, the CDR3 is TGTGCCAGCAGCTTAGTGGGAGGGCCGGGCACAGATACGCAGTATTTT. Translated, it gives CASSLVGGPGTDTQYF.

The chain is built from TRBV6-1 and TRBJ2-7; no clear D gene. Germline values: CDR1 MNHNS, CDR2 SASEGT. Between the trimmed V and J ends, which lost 1 base and 2 bases, there was a span of 12 bases. The CDR3 runs 15 residues. The CDR3 DNA follows: TGTGCCAGCAGTGAAGGGGGTTTGTGGACCTACGAGCAGTACTTC. Protein sequence: CASSEGGLWTYEQYF.

The chain combines TRBV9 with TRBJ1-4; 7 nucleotides match TRBD1. V lost 4 bases to trimming and J lost 1 base; unmatched junction nucleotides: 4. CDR1 is SGDLS and CDR2 is YYNGEE in the germline V gene. CDR3 length equals 15 residues. The CDR3 DNA follows: TGTGCCAGCAGCCGACAGGGTATAACTAATGAAAAACTGTTTTTT. As protein: CASSRQGITNEKLFF.

The rearrangement uses TRBV18 and TRBJ2-7; 12 bases line up with TRBD2. Germline CDR1 reads KGHSH; CDR2 reads LQKENI. The CDR3 covers 16 residues. The V and J ends lost 3 bases and 2 bases, in that order; junction bases with no gene match: 5. The DNA of the CDR3 is TGTGCCAGCTCACCTACACTAGCGGGGGGCACCTACGAGCAGTACTTC. The encoded protein is CASSPTLAGGTYEQYF.

The rearrangement joins TRBV12-5 to TRBJ2-7; D gene unclear. The CDR3 is 14 residues long. The V end lost 3 bases, the J end lost 0 bases, and 9 bases lay between the germline ends. Germline V gives CDR1 LGHNT, CDR2 FRNRAP. Here the CDR3 reads CASGLIRGSYEQYF. CDR3 bases: TGTGCTAGTGGTTTAATCCGTGGCTCCTACGAGCAGTACTTC.

The chain links TRBV7-9 to TRBJ2-5, with TRBD2 matching over 7 bases. Germline lookup yields CDR1 SEHNR and CDR2 FQNEAQ (reference sequence). The CDR3 has 13 residues. With 5 bases clipped from V and 2 bases from J, the junction kept 2 bases outside the gene matches. The CDR3 DNA follows: TGTGCCAGCAGCCAGCGGGGTCAAGAGACCCAGTACTTC. As protein: CASSQRGQETQYF.